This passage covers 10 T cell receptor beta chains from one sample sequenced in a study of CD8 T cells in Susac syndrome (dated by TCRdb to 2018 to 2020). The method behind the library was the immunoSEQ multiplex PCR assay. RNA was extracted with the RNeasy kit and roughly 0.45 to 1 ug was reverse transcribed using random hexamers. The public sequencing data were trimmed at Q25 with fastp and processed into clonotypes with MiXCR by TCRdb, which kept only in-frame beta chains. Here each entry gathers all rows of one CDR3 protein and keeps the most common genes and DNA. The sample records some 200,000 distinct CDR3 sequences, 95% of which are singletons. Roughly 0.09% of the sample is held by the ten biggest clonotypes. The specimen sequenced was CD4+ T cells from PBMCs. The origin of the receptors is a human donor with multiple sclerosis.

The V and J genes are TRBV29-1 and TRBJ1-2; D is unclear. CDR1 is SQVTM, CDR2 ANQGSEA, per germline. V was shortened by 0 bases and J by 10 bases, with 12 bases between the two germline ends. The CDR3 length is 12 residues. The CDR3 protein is CSVEEPGRVYTF. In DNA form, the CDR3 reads TGCAGCGTTGAAGAACCCGGGAGAGTCTACACCTTC.

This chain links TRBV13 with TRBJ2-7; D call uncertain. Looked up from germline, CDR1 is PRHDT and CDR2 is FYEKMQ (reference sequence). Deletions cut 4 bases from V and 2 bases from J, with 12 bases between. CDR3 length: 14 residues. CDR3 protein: CASSSPTRPYEQYF. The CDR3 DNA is TGTGCCAGCAGCTCACCGACAAGACCCTACGAGCAGTACTTC.

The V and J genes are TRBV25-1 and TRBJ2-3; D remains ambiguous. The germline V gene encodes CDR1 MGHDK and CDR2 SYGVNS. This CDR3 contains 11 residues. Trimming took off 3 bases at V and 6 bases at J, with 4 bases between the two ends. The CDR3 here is CASSDEDTQYF. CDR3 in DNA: TGTGCCAGCAGTGATGAGGATACGCAGTATTTT.

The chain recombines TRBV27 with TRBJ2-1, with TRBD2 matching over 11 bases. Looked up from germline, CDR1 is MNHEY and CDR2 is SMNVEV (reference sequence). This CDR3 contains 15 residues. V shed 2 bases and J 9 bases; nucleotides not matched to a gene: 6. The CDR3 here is CASSLRLAGGGEQFF. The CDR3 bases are TGTGCCAGCAGTTTACGGCTAGCGGGAGGAGGTGAGCAGTTCTTC.

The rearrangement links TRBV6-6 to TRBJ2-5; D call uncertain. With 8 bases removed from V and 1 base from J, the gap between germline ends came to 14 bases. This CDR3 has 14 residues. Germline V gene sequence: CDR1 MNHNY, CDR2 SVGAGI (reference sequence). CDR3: CASVDPGIQETQYF. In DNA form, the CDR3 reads TGTGCCAGCGTGGATCCAGGTATCCAAGAGACCCAGTACTTC.

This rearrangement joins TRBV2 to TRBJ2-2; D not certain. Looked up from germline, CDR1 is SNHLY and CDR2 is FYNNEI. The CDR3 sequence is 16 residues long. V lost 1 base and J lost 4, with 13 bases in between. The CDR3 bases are TGTGCCAGCAGTGAAGTTGGCAGGCATGGCACCGGGGAGCTGTTTTTT. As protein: CASSEVGRHGTGELFF.

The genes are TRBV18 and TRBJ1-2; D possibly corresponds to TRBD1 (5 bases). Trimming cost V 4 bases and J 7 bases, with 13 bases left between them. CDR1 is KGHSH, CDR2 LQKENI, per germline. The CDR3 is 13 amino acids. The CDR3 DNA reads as TGTGCCAGCTCACGAATGGGGGTTGGTGGCTACACCTTC. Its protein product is CASSRMGVGGYTF.

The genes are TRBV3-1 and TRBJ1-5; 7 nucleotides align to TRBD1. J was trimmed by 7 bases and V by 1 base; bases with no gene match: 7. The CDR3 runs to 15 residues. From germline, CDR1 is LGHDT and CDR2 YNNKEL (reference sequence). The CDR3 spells CASSQAGGRRQPQHF. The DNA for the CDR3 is TGTGCCAGCAGCCAAGCAGGGGGTAGAAGACAGCCCCAGCATTTT. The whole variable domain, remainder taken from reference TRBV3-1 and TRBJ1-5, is DTAVSQTPKYLVTQMGNDKSIKCEQNLGHDTMYWYKQDSKKFLKIMFSYNNKELIINETVPNRFSPKSPDKAHLNLHINSLELGDSAVYFCASSQAGGRRQPQHFGDGTRLSIL.

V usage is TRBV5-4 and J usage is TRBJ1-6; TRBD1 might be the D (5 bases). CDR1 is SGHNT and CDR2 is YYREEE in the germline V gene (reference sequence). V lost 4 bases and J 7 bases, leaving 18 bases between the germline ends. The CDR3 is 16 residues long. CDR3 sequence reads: CASSPRGDRSNSPLHF. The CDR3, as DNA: TGTGCCAGCAGCCCGCGAGGGGATCGAAGCAATTCACCCCTCCACTTT.

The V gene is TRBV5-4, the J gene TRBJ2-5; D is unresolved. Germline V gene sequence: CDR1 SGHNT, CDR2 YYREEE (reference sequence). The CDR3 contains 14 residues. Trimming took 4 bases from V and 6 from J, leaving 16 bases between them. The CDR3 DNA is TGTGCCAGCAGCGACGCGGCACTGGCGAAGACCCAGTACTTC. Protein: CASSDAALAKTQYF.